A single sample is the source of the 6 T cell receptor beta chains below, sequenced in a study of T cell repertoires in cytomegalovirus infection. TCRdb recomputed calls from the reads with MiXCR, one row per CDR3 protein. This repertoire shows around 190,000 distinct CDR3 sequences, approximately 15% found once; its top ten account for about a quarter. Sequencing used PBMCs. Receptor source: a human donor in good health (CMV status not recorded). Some clones in this sample may be carry-over from other donors' samples.

This chain links TRBV28 with TRBJ1-5; TRBD1 might be the D (5 bases). This CDR3 has 15 amino acids. Trimming pared 3 bases from V and 1 base from J, leaving 10 bases between. Germline V gene lookup returns CDR1 MDHEN and CDR2 SYDVKM. The CDR3, as DNA: TGTGCCAGCAGTTTCGGGGCAGCCAGCAATCAGCCCCAGCATTTT. The encoded protein is CASSFGAASNQPQHF.

This clonotype has at least ten counts. The rearrangement links TRBV7-2 to TRBJ1-1; D gene ambiguous. The CDR3 totals 11 residues. Per the germline V gene, CDR1 is SGHTA and CDR2 is FQGNSA. V gave up 5 bases and J gave up 10 bases, with 11 bases separating them. DNA of the CDR3: TGTGCCAGCAGCCCTAGGGCCTCAGCTTTCTTT. It specifies CASSPRASAFF.

This clonotype was counted only a few times. The rearrangement joins TRBV4-3 to TRBJ2-7; D is uncertain. The CDR3 length is 13 residues. The V end lost 4 bases, the J end lost 4 bases, and 11 bases lay between the germline ends. Per germline, CDR1 LGHNA and CDR2 YSLEER. CDR3 coding DNA: TGCGCCAGCAGCCCATACATGAAATACGAGCAGTACTTC. Its translation: CASSPYMKYEQYF.

This clonotype was detected only a few times. V and J are TRBV5-1 and TRBJ2-6; 7 nucleotides align to TRBD1. The length of the CDR3 is 21 residues. Unmatched junction bases numbered 18, after V lost 2 bases and J lost 1 base. Germline V gene sequence: CDR1 SGHRS, CDR2 YFSETQ. The CDR3, as DNA: TGCGCCAGCAGCTTAGGGAACAGGGGTTTTCTCGGAGTATCTGGGGCCAACGTCCTGACTTTC. It translates to CASSLGNRGFLGVSGANVLTF.

The V call is TRBV18, the J call TRBJ1-5, with a weak D call TRBD1 (6 bases). There are 16 residues in the CDR3. Trimming shortened V by 4 bases and J by 7 bases, and 20 bases separated the two germline ends. CDR1 is KGHSH, CDR2 LQKENI, per germline. CDR3 sequence reads: CASSLSGAVRGQPQHF. CDR3 coding DNA: TGTGCCAGCTCACTCTCAGGGGCGGTCAGAGGGCAGCCCCAGCATTTT.

This clonotype showed up many times. The chain is built from TRBV12-3 or TRBV12-4 and TRBJ2-7; the D gene could be TRBD1 or TRBD2 (5 bases each). The V and J ends lost 6 bases and 3 bases respectively, with 12 bases between them. The CDR3 length is 13 residues. In nucleotides, the CDR3 is TGTGCCAGCAGCAGGGACCAAGGCTACGAGCAGTACTTC. Translated: CASSRDQGYEQYF.